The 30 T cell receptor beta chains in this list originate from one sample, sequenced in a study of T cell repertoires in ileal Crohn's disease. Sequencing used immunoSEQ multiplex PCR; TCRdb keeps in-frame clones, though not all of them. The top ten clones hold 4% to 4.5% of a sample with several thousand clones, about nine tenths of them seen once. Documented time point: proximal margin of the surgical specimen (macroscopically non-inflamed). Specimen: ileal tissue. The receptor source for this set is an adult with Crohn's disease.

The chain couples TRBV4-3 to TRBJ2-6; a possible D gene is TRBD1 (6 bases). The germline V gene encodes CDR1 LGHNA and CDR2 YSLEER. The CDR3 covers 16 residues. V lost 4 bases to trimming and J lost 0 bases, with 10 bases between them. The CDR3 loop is CASSPVQGSGANVLTF. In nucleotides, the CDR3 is TGCGCCAGCAGCCCGGTACAGGGCTCTGGGGCCAACGTCCTGACTTTC.

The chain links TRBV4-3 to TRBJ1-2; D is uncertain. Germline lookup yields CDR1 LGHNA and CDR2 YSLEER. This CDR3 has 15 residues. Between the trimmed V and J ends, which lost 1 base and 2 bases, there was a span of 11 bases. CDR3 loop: CASSQVAGGNYGYTF. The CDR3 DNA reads TGCGCCAGCAGCCAAGTCGCGGGCGGCAACTATGGCTACACCTTC.

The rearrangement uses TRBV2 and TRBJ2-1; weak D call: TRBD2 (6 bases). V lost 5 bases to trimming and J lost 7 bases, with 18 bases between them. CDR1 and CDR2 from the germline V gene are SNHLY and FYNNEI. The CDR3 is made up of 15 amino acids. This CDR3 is CASSRSPGARNEQFF. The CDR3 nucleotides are TGTGCCAGCAGTCGATCTCCGGGAGCCCGGAATGAGCAGTTCTTC.

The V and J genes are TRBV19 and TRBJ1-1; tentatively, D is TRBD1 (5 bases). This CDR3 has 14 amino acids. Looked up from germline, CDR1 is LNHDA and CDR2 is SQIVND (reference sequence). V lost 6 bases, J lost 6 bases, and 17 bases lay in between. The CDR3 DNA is TGTGCCAGTAGCAAGACCCGGGTGGGGGCTGAAGCTTTCTTT. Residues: CASSKTRVGAEAFF.

The CDR3 DNA reads as TGTGCCAGCAGCAAAATTTTCATCTCCTATAATTCACCCCTCCACTTT. This gives the protein CASSKIFISYNSPLHF. This chain uses TRBV5-6 with TRBJ1-6; unclear D gene. CDR1 is SGHDT, CDR2 YYEEEE, per germline. The V gene lost 4 bases and the J gene lost 0 bases, with 11 bases spanning the gap. The CDR3 is 16 amino acids. The full variable domain, completed using reference TRBV5-6 and TRBJ1-6, is DAGVTQSPTHLIKTRGQQVTLRCSPKSGHDTVSWYQQALGQGPQFIFQYYEEEERQRGNFPDRFSGHQFPNYSSELNVNALLLGDSALYLCASSKIFISYNSPLHFGNGTRLTVT.

CDR3 protein: CASSSPLGTGGGGQYF. CDR3 DNA sequence: TGTGCCAGCAGTTCCCCGCTTGGGACAGGGGGGGGAGGGCAGTACTTC. The J gene is TRBJ2-7, the V gene TRBV28; 11 bases fit TRBD1. Germline CDR1 is MDHEN and CDR2 is SYDVKM. Losses at the gene ends were 4 bases for V and 9 bases for J; bases not matched to a gene: 14. The CDR3 runs 16 residues.

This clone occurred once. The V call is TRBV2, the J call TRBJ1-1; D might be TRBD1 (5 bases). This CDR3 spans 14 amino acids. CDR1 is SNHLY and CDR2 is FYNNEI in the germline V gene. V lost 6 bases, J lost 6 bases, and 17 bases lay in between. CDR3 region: CASRVARGGAEAFF. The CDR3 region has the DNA TGTGCCAGCAGGGTAGCTCGTGGGGGGGCTGAAGCTTTCTTT.

In DNA, the CDR3 is TGTGCCTGGAGGGCCGGGACAGTGAACACTGAAGCTTTCTTT. It is translated as CAWRAGTVNTEAFF. The rearrangement links TRBV30 to TRBJ1-1; TRBD1 aligns across 7 bases. Germline V gives CDR1 GTSNPN, CDR2 SVGIG (reference sequence). This CDR3 is 14 amino acids long. After removal of 3 bases from V and 0 bases from J, the junction contained 4 bases not matched to a gene. The whole variable domain, remainder taken from reference TRBV30 and TRBJ1-1, is SQTIHQWPATLVQPVGSPLSLECTVEGTSNPNLYWYRQAAGRGLQLLFYSVGIGQISSEVPQNLSASRPQDRQFILSSKKLLLSDSGFYLCAWRAGTVNTEAFFGQGTRLTVV.

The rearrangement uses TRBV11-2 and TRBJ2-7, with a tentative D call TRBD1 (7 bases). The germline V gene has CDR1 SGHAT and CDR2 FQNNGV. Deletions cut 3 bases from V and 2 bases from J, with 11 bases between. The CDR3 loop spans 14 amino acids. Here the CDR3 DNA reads TGTGCCAGCAGCTTCCAGGGGGGTCCCTACGAGCAGTACTTC. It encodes CASSFQGGPYEQYF.

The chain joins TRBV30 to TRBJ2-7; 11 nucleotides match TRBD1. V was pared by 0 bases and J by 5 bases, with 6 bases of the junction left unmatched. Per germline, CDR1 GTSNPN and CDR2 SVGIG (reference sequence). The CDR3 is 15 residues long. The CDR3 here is CAWSVGTGGTDEQYF. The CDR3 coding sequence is TGTGCCTGGAGTGTAGGGACAGGGGGAACAGACGAGCAGTACTTC.

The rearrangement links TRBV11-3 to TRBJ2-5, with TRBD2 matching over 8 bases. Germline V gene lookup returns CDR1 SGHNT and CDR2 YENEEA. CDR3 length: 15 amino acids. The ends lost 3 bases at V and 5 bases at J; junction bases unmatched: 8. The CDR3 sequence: CASSLGGRFEETQYF. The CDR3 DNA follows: TGTGCCAGCAGCTTGGGCGGGAGGTTCGAGGAGACCCAGTACTTC.

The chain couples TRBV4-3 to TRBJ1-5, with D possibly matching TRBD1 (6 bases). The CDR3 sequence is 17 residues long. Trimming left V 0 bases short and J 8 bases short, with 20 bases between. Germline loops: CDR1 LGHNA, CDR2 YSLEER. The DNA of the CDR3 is TGCGCCAGCAGCCAAGATCAAAGCAGGGAAGGGGGGAAGCCCCAGCATTTT. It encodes CASSQDQSREGGKPQHF.

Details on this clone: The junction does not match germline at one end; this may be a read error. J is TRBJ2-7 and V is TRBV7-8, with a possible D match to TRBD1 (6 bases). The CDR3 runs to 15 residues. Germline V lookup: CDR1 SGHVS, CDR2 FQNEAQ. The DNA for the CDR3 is TGTGCCAGCAGCCCAGGGGCAGGGAACCTCCACGATCAGTACTTC. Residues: CASSPGAGNLHDQYF. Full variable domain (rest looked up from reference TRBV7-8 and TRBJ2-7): GAGVSQSPRYKVAKRGQDVALRCDPISGHVSLFWYQQALGQGPEFLTYFQNEAQLDKSGLPSDRFFAERPEGSVSTLKIQRTQQEDSAVYLCASSPGAGNLHDQYFGPGTRLTVT.

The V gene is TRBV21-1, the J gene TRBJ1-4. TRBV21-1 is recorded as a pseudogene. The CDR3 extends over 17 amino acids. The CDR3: CASSKDQGSGANEKLFF. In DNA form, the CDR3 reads TGTGCCAGCAGCAAAGATCAGGGCTCGGGGGCTAATGAAAAACTGTTTTTT.

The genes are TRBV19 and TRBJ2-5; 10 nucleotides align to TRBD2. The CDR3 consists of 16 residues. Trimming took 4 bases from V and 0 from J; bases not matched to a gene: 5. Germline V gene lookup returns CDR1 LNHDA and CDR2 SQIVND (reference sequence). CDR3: CASSTWTSGNQETQYF. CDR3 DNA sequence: TGTGCCAGTAGTACCTGGACTAGCGGAAACCAAGAGACCCAGTACTTC.

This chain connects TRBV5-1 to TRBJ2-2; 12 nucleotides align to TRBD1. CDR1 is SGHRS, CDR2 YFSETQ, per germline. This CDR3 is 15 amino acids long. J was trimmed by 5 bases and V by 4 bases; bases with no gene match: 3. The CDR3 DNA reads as TGCGCCAGCAGCCGGGACAGGGGGCGGACCGGGGAGCTGTTTTTT. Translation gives CASSRDRGRTGELFF.

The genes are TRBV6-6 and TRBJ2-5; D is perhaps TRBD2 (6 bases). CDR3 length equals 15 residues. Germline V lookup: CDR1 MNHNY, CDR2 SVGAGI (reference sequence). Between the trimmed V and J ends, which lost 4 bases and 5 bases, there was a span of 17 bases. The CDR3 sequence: CASSSTRTTGETQYF. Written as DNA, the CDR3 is TGTGCCAGCAGTTCAACCCGGACTACTGGGGAGACCCAGTACTTC.

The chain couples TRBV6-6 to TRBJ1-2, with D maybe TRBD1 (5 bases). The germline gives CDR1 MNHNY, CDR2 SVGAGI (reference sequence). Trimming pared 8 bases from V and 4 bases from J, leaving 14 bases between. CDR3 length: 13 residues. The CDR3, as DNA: TGTGCCAGCTTGCAGGGTGTGGGCTATGGCTACACCTTC. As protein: CASLQGVGYGYTF.

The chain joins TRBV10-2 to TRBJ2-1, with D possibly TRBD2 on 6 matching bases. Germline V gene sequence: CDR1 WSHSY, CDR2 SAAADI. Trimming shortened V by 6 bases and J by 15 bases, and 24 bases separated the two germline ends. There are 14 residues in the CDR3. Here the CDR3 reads CASREGRRSESRFF. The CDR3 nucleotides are TGCGCCAGCAGGGAGGGGCGGAGAAGCGAAAGTAGGTTCTTC.

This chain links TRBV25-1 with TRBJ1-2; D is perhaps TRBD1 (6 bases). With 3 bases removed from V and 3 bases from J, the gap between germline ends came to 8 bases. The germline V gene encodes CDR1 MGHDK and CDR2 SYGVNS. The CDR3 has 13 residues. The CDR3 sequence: CASSETGDYGYTF. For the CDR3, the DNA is TGTGCCAGCAGTGAGACAGGAGACTATGGCTACACCTTC.

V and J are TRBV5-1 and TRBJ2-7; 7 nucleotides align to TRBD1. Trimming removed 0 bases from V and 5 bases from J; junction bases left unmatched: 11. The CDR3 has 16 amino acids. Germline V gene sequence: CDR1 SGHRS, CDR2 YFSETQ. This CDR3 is CASSLGKTGTADEQYF. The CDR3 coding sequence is TGCGCCAGCAGCTTGGGTAAAACCGGGACAGCGGACGAGCAGTACTTC.

The CDR3, as DNA: TGTGCCAGCAGGGAGGCGGGGGCGCACACCGGGGAGCTGTTTTTT. Protein product: CASREAGAHTGELFF. The V and J genes are TRBV6-6 and TRBJ2-2; a weak D match, TRBD2 (7 bases). CDR1 MNHNY and CDR2 SVGAGI come from the germline V gene (reference sequence). This CDR3 has 15 amino acids. The germline V and J ends were trimmed by 6 bases and 3 bases, with 14 bases remaining between them.

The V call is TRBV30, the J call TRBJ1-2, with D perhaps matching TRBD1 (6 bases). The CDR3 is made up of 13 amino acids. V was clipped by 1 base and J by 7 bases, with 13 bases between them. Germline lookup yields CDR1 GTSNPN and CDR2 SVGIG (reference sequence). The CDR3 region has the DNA TGTGCCTGGAGTGGCATGACAGGCTCTGGCTACACCTTC. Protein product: CAWSGMTGSGYTF. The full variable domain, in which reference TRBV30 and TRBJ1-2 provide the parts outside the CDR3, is SQTIHQWPATLVQPVGSPLSLECTVEGTSNPNLYWYRQAAGRGLQLLFYSVGIGQISSEVPQNLSASRPQDRQFILSSKKLLLSDSGFYLCAWSGMTGSGYTFGSGTRLTVV.

The CDR3 loop reads CASSLAGQNTEAFF. The CDR3, as DNA: TGCGCCAGCAGCTTGGCGGGACAGAACACTGAAGCTTTCTTT. The chain combines TRBV5-1 with TRBJ1-1, with D maybe TRBD1 (6 bases). Trimming took off 0 bases at V and 1 base at J, with 7 bases between the two ends. The CDR3 contains 14 residues. Germline V gene sequence: CDR1 SGHRS, CDR2 YFSETQ. The full variable domain, in which reference TRBV5-1 and TRBJ1-1 provide the parts outside the CDR3, is KAGVTQTPRYLIKTRGQQVTLSCSPISGHRSVSWYQQTPGQGLQFLFEYFSETQRNKGNFPGRFSGRQFSNSRSEMNVSTLELGDSALYLCASSLAGQNTEAFFGQGTRLTVV.

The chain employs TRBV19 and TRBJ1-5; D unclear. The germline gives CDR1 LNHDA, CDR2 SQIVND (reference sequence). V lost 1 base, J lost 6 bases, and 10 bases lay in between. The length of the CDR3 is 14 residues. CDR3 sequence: CASSIAGSTQPQHF. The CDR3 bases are TGTGCCAGTAGTATAGCCGGAAGTACTCAGCCCCAGCATTTT.

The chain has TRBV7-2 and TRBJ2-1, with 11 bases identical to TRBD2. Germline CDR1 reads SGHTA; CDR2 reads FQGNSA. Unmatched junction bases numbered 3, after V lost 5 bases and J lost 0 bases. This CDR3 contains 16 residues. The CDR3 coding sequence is TGTGCCAGCAGCACAACTAGCGGGAGCTCCTACAATGAGCAGTTCTTC. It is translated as CASSTTSGSSYNEQFF.

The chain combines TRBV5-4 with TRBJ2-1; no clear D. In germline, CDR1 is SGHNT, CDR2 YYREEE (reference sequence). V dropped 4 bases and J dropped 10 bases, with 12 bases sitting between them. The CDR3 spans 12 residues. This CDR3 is CASSPTSREQFF. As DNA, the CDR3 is TGTGCCAGCAGCCCGACCTCGCGCGAGCAGTTCTTC.

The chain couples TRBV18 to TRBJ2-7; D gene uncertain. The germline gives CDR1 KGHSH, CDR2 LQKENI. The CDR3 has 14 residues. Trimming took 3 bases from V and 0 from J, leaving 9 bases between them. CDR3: CASSPSPDSYEQYF. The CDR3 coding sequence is TGTGCCAGCTCACCTTCCCCAGACTCCTACGAGCAGTACTTC.

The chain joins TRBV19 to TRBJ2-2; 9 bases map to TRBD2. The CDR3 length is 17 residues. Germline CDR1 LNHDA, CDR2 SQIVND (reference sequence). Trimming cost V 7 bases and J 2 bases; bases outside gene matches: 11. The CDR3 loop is CASKARSGGTNTGELFF. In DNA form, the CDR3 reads TGTGCCAGTAAGGCGAGGAGCGGGGGGACCAACACCGGGGAGCTGTTTTTT.

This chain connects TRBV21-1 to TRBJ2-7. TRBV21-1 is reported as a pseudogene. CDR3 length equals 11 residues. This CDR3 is CASWFLHEQYF. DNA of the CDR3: TGTGCCTCGTGGTTTTTACACGAGCAGTACTTC.